This T cell receptor (beta chain) emerged from a study of T cell repertoires in cytomegalovirus infection. Study information: Selection of CMV epitopes for the study included recently identified HLA-C-restricted and well-studied HLA-B-restricted ones. Indications of both CMV infection and matching HLA type were provided by public TCR beta signatures. Study-level points and caveats: Dominant in the ex vivo response were TCR beta clonotypes restricted by HLA-C and specific for CMV. Totalled public TCR beta family frequency picked out people who carried CMV plus the relevant HLA.

TCRdb fed the reads into MiXCR, producing one record per CDR3 protein. The table lists 650,000 to 900,000 distinct CDR3 sequences, about 33% of them singletons. To note about this clonotype: Its antigen is not identified.

Germline V gene lookup returns CDR1 LNHNV and CDR2 YYDKDF (reference sequence). Trimming left V 6 bases short and J 1 base short, with 10 bases between. The CDR3 length is 13 residues. The source was cultured CD8+ T cells from PBMCs, collected from culture after CMV antigen stimulation. The V gene is TRBV15, the J gene TRBJ2-7, with D possibly being TRBD2 (5 bases). The clonotype was recovered from a human donor in good health (CMV status not recorded). Some clones in this sample may be carry-over from other donors' samples. The CDR3 region is CATRGRRSYEQYF. Written as DNA, the CDR3 is TGTGCCACCAGGGGTCGGAGGTCCTACGAGCAGTACTTC.